This T cell receptor beta chain was captured by sequencing in a study of T cell responses to AZD1222 COVID-19 vaccine. Study conclusions and caveats: Sampling captured repertoires only after the peak T cell response. Most donors were white British and more were female, and clonal diversity was possibly underestimated.

The CDR3 has 14 amino acids. V lost 5 bases, J lost 4 bases, and 15 bases lay in between. Germline assignment: CDR1 MDHEN and CDR2 SYDVKM. Some clones are missing from TCRdb's copy, which holds only in-frame ones; the method was immunoSEQ multiplex PCR. Among 20,000 to 25,000 clones listed, around 82% were seen once. Worth noting for this clone: What it binds is unknown.

This chain connects TRBV28 to TRBJ2-7; D is perhaps TRBD2 (5 bases). The clonotype was recovered from an adult in good health. Sequenced material: peripheral blood, taken on day 0 of AZD1222 vaccination. The CDR3 DNA is TGTGCCAGCAGTCTCACTGCTTCGGGGTACGAGCAGTACTTC. This translates into CASSLTASGYEQYF.